This T cell receptor beta chain appears in the sequencing data of a study of CD8 T cells in ankylosing spondylitis. From the 5' RACE reads, TCRdb called clonotypes with MiXCR, one entry per CDR3 protein. The data hold some 220,000 distinct CDR3 sequences, with 7% to 8% observed a single time. Study results and caveats: Seemingly distinctive of ankylosing spondylitis blood was a TCR beta motif formed by eight highly homologous variants.

Ten or more counts support this clonotype. Its target is unknown. In germline, CDR1 is SEHNR, CDR2 FQNEAQ (reference sequence). The CDR3 length is 12 residues. V was trimmed by 5 bases and J by 2 bases, leaving 7 bases between them. Sequences were obtained from blood, either unsorted or a sorted T cell fraction (not recorded which). The TCR sequence derives from a male donor with ankylosing spondylitis. The rearrangement joins TRBV7-9 to TRBJ2-7; D is ambiguous. CDR3 nucleotides: TGTGCCAGCAGCGCAGACACCTACGAGCAGTACTTC. This sequence encodes CASSADTYEQYF.